This TCR beta chain originates from a study of blood T cells in healthy people across ages. This clonotype has more than one count but fewer than ten. The authors ran a second PCR of roughly 7 to 11 cycles using a sample-barcoded 5' primer and a J-beta primer mix. MiXCR, run by TCRdb on the 5' RACE reads, gives a single entry per CDR3 protein. The profile covers 1,500,000 or so distinct CDR3 sequences, with 59% appearing a single time and over 5% taken by the ten largest. From germline, CDR1 is MNHEY and CDR2 SMNVEV (reference sequence). J gave up 2 bases and V 2 bases, and 4 bases lay outside the gene matches. This CDR3 comprises 16 residues.

The V call is TRBV27, the J call TRBJ2-1, with TRBD2 matching over 9 bases. The receptor's source is a man younger than 35 in good health. The sequenced sample consisted of blood. The CDR3 DNA sequence: TGTGCCAGCAGTTTAAACCCTAGCGGGGCCTACAATGAGCAGTTCTTC. This translates into CASSLNPSGAYNEQFF.